These 27 T cell receptor beta chains share one sample of origin, sequenced in a study of T cell responses to AZD1222 COVID-19 vaccine (dated by TCRdb to about 2021). Per the publication, the time point label means: about 28 days (+/-7) after the second vaccine dose. Libraries came from the immunoSEQ multiplex PCR assay. The table was pulled from immuneACCESS by TCRdb, which kept in-frame rearrangements only. Such tables lose some clones; where checked, under half of the loss comes from unresolved V genes, and the rest has no known cause. A total of fewer than 150,000 clones appear in this sample, roughly nine tenths of them only once. The ten largest account for roughly a tenth of the sample. Sequences were derived from peripheral blood, sampled 28 days after the second AZD1222 dose. These TCRs come from an adult who received the AZD1222 COVID-19 vaccine.

This clone has only one observation. V is TRBV5-5 and J is TRBJ1-2, with D possibly being TRBD1 (5 bases). This CDR3 contains 14 residues. Germline lookup yields CDR1 SGHKS and CDR2 YYEKEE (reference sequence). The V gene lost 4 bases and the J gene lost 2 bases, with 12 bases spanning the gap. The CDR3 is CASSTPGTNYGYTF. In nucleotides, the CDR3 is TGTGCCAGCAGCACCCCCGGGACGAACTATGGCTACACCTTC.

The genes are TRBV6-5 and TRBJ2-7; D not resolved. This CDR3 region has 16 residues. Trimming cost V 2 bases and J 0 bases, with 14 bases left between them. CDR1 is MNHEY and CDR2 is SVGAGI in the germline V gene. CDR3 sequence (DNA): TGTGCCAGCAGTTACATCTACGGCAGCAACTCCTACGAGCAGTACTTC. As protein: CASSYIYGSNSYEQYF.

V is TRBV11-3 and J is TRBJ2-3; 13 nucleotides agree with TRBD2. This CDR3 spans 16 amino acids. Germline V gives CDR1 SGHNT, CDR2 YENEEA. The ends lost 4 bases at V and 1 base at J; junction bases unmatched: 2. CDR3 coding DNA: TGTGCCAGCAGCTCTGGGACTAGCGGGGGCACAGATACGCAGTATTTT. This codes for CASSSGTSGGTDTQYF.

The chain combines TRBV18 with TRBJ1-1, with TRBD1 matching 9 bases. V lost 6 bases and J lost 3; bases outside the gene matches: 5. This CDR3 comprises 14 residues. The V gene's germline CDR1 is KGHSH and CDR2 LQKENI. This CDR3 reads CASSPTGGDTEAFF. Here the CDR3 DNA reads TGTGCCAGCTCCCCGACAGGGGGGGACACTGAAGCTTTCTTT.

This rearrangement joins TRBV13 to TRBJ1-2, with 7 nucleotides matching TRBD1. Germline CDR1 is PRHDT and CDR2 is FYEKMQ (reference sequence). CDR3 length equals 14 residues. J lost 6 bases, V lost 3 bases, and 7 bases had no gene match. In nucleotides, the CDR3 is TGTGCCAGCAGCTTTGCCGACAGGGCCAATGGCTACACCTTC. The encoded protein is CASSFADRANGYTF.

V usage is TRBV12-3 or TRBV12-4 and J usage is TRBJ1-1, with D perhaps matching TRBD1 (5 bases). This CDR3 is built from 13 residues. V was cut by 6 bases and J by 4 bases, with 12 bases left in between. The CDR3 is CASRARESTEAFF. CDR3 coding DNA: TGTGCCAGCAGGGCCAGGGAGTCCACTGAAGCTTTCTTT.

This chain uses TRBV19 with TRBJ2-3; D might be TRBD2 (5 bases). Trimming shortened V by 2 bases and J by 1 base, and 13 bases separated the two germline ends. The germline V gene has CDR1 LNHDA and CDR2 SQIVND (reference sequence). The CDR3 is 16 amino acids. The CDR3 here is CASSITGGLGTDTQYF. The CDR3 DNA follows: TGTGCCAGTAGTATAACTGGCGGGCTAGGCACAGATACGCAGTATTTT.

The V gene is TRBV5-6, the J gene TRBJ1-2; TRBD1 agrees at 7 bases. The CDR3 is 13 residues long. Germline CDR1 SGHDT, CDR2 YYEEEE. The trim removed 3 bases at V and 7 bases at J, leaving 6 bases unmatched. As DNA, the CDR3 is TGTGCCAGCAGCTCAGGACAGGTTTTTGGCTACACCTTC. This gives the protein CASSSGQVFGYTF. The full variable domain, rest sourced from reference TRBV5-6 and TRBJ1-2, is DAGVTQSPTHLIKTRGQQVTLRCSPKSGHDTVSWYQQALGQGPQFIFQYYEEEERQRGNFPDRFSGHQFPNYSSELNVNALLLGDSALYLCASSSGQVFGYTFGSGTRLTVV.

This chain links TRBV9 with TRBJ2-3, with TRBD2 matching 8 bases. This CDR3 contains 13 residues. J lost 5 bases, V lost 5 bases, and 4 bases had no gene match. Germline loops: CDR1 SGDLS, CDR2 YYNGEE. This CDR3 reads CASSSGVRDTQYF. CDR3 sequence (DNA): TGTGCCAGCAGTAGCGGGGTTAGAGATACGCAGTATTTT.

This chain links TRBV7-6 with TRBJ2-1; weak D call: TRBD2 (5 bases). The CDR3 sequence is 15 residues long. Germline CDR1 is SGHVS and CDR2 is FNYEAQ. Deletions cut 5 bases from V and 2 bases from J, with 13 bases between. CDR3 nucleotide sequence: TGTGCCAGCAGCCCTGGAGGTCATCCCTACAATGAGCAGTTCTTC. The encoded protein is CASSPGGHPYNEQFF.

This chain joins TRBV15 and TRBJ2-3; possible D gene TRBD1, 5 bases. Germline CDR1 and CDR2: LNHNV and YYDKDF (reference sequence). With 3 bases removed from V and 2 bases from J, the gap between germline ends came to 18 bases. The CDR3 covers 17 residues. The DNA for the CDR3 is TGTGCCACCAGCAGGACAATACAGGCCCCCTACACAGATACGCAGTATTTT. Translated: CATSRTIQAPYTDTQYF.

The rearrangement uses TRBV5-1 and TRBJ2-3, with 8 positions matching TRBD2. The CDR3 contains 15 residues. The V segment lost 5 bases and the J segment 4 bases; nucleotides outside the gene matches: 9. Germline CDR1 reads SGHRS; CDR2 reads YFSETQ. The CDR3 region has the DNA TGCGCCAGCAGGGAGGTAGCGGGACTGGCAGATACGCAGTATTTT. This translates into CASREVAGLADTQYF.

This clone was recorded once. V usage is TRBV4-2 and J usage is TRBJ1-6, with TRBD1 matching over 7 bases. V dropped 4 bases and J dropped 0; count of bases not matched to a gene: 6. Germline-derived CDR1 and CDR2 are LGHNA and YNFKEQ. The CDR3 length is 17 residues. CDR3 region: CASSRGEGASYNSPLHF. The CDR3 nucleotides read TGTGCCAGCAGCCGGGGGGAGGGGGCCTCCTATAATTCACCCCTCCACTTT.

V and J are TRBV6-6 and TRBJ2-7, with D possibly TRBD1 on 6 matching bases. CDR1 and CDR2 from the germline V gene are MNHNY and SVGAGI (reference sequence). V was shortened by 5 bases and J by 5 bases, with 16 bases between the two germline ends. The CDR3 has 14 residues. For the CDR3, the DNA is TGTGCCAGCAGTCGTTTGACAGGCTACCACGAGCAGTACTTC. This translates into CASSRLTGYHEQYF.

V is TRBV15 and J is TRBJ1-6; 9 bases fit TRBD1. V lost 5 bases and J lost 10; bases outside the gene matches: 6. Germline V CDR1 and CDR2: LNHNV, YYDKDF (reference sequence). The CDR3 totals 14 residues. The CDR3 spells CATSGDREVSPLHF. The DNA of the CDR3 is TGTGCCACCAGCGGGGACAGGGAGGTCTCACCCCTCCACTTT.

The V and J genes are TRBV7-2 and TRBJ1-2; D gene ambiguous. Germline V lookup: CDR1 SGHTA, CDR2 FQGNSA. The CDR3 extends over 15 amino acids. Between the trimmed V and J ends, which lost 1 base and 3 bases, there was a span of 12 bases. CDR3 sequence (DNA): TGTGCCAGCAGCTTAGAAGGCAGCCCCTACTATGGCTACACCTTC. The encoded protein is CASSLEGSPYYGYTF.

This clone showed up just once. The chain couples TRBV12-3 or TRBV12-4 to TRBJ1-1; D unclear. This CDR3 has 11 residues. Trimming cost V 1 base and J 8 bases, with 5 bases left between them. This chain's CDR3 is CASSLVLEAFF. The DNA of the CDR3 is TGTGCCAGCAGTTTAGTATTAGAAGCTTTCTTT.

The gene calls are TRBV19 and TRBJ1-4; TRBD1 might be the D (6 bases). Per the germline V gene, CDR1 is LNHDA and CDR2 is SQIVND (reference sequence). V was clipped by 5 bases and J by 0 bases, with 16 bases between them. The CDR3 sequence is 17 residues long. The CDR3 nucleotides read TGTGCCAGTAGTCCCTCCGGGACACCGTCAACTAATGAAAAACTGTTTTTT. Its protein is CASSPSGTPSTNEKLFF. Full variable domain (rest looked up from reference TRBV19 and TRBJ1-4): DGGITQSPKYLFRKEGQNVTLSCEQNLNHDAMYWYRQDPGQGLRLIYYSQIVNDFQKGDIAEGYSVSREKKESFPLTVTSAQKNPTAFYLCASSPSGTPSTNEKLFFGSGTQLSVL.

This rearrangement joins TRBV6-2 or TRBV6-3 to TRBJ2-7; 14 bases align to TRBD2. Germline CDR1 reads MNHEY; CDR2 reads SVGEGT. J was trimmed by 1 base and V by 4 bases; bases with no gene match: 3. The CDR3 sequence is 16 residues long. CDR3 sequence (DNA): TGTGCCAGCAGTTTGGGACTAGCGGGAGTGTCCTACGAGCAGTACTTC. Its translation: CASSLGLAGVSYEQYF.

The V gene is TRBV18, the J gene TRBJ1-2; the match to TRBD1 covers 11 bases. CDR1 and CDR2 (germline): KGHSH, LQKENI. CDR3 length: 16 amino acids. Trimming removed 5 bases from V and 8 bases from J; junction bases left unmatched: 13. The chain's CDR3 is CASSSLEGQGAEGYTF. As DNA, the CDR3 is TGTGCCAGCTCATCCCTAGAAGGACAGGGGGCTGAAGGCTACACCTTC.

The J gene is TRBJ2-2, the V gene TRBV5-4; 9 positions agree with TRBD2. CDR1 SGHNT and CDR2 YYREEE come from the germline V gene (reference sequence). With 4 bases clipped from V and 2 bases from J, the junction kept 3 bases outside the gene matches. This CDR3 contains 15 residues. The CDR3 DNA follows: TGTGCCAGCAGCGCGACTAGCGGCAACACCGGGGAGCTGTTTTTT. Encoded protein: CASSATSGNTGELFF.

The rearrangement joins TRBV7-9 to TRBJ2-1; tentative D call: TRBD2 (5 bases). The CDR3 consists of 16 residues. With 3 bases removed from V and 9 bases from J, the gap between germline ends came to 21 bases. The V gene's germline CDR1 is SEHNR and CDR2 FQNEAQ (reference sequence). CDR3 DNA: TGTGCCAGCAGCTTCTCCTCTAGCAGGCTGTCTGGTGAGCAGTTCTTC. Protein product: CASSFSSSRLSGEQFF.

The chain joins TRBV24-1 to TRBJ2-2, with D perhaps matching TRBD2 (6 bases). This CDR3 has 17 residues. The germline V gene has CDR1 KGHDR and CDR2 SFDVKD. V shed 1 base and J shed 1 base, with 12 bases lying between them. The CDR3 nucleotides read TGTGCCACCAGTGATTTCCGAGCGGGCGTGAACACCGGGGAGCTGTTTTTT. It encodes CATSDFRAGVNTGELFF.

The chain links TRBV19 to TRBJ2-1; D may be TRBD2 (6 bases). The germline V and J ends were trimmed by 4 bases and 8 bases, with 12 bases remaining between them. The CDR3 is 13 residues long. In germline, CDR1 is LNHDA, CDR2 SQIVND (reference sequence). The chain's CDR3 is CASSRDWSDEQFF. The CDR3 bases are TGTGCCAGTAGTAGGGACTGGAGCGATGAGCAGTTCTTC.

This clone was seen just once. V gene TRBV20-1 combines with J gene TRBJ2-2; no firm D call. The CDR3 extends over 11 amino acids. The V gene lost 2 bases and the J gene lost 8 bases, with 6 bases spanning the gap. Germline-derived CDR1 and CDR2 are DFQATT and SNEGSKA (reference sequence). The DNA for the CDR3 is TGCAGTGCTAGATTGATGGGGGAGCTGTTTTTT. Protein product: CSARLMGELFF.

V usage is TRBV20-1 and J usage is TRBJ1-1; maybe TRBD1 (5 bases). Germline V gene lookup returns CDR1 DFQATT and CDR2 SNEGSKA (reference sequence). V lost 2 bases and J lost 7, with 8 bases in between. The CDR3 covers 11 residues. CDR3 sequence: CSARRTYEAFF. Written as DNA, the CDR3 is TGCAGTGCTAGAAGGACATATGAAGCTTTCTTT.

This clone showed up just once. V and J are TRBV3-1 (or the pseudogene TRBV3-2) and TRBJ1-2, with D maybe TRBD1 (6 bases). The CDR3 loop spans 16 amino acids. V was shortened by 5 bases and J by 4 bases, with 20 bases between the two germline ends. Looked up from germline, CDR1 is LGHDT and CDR2 is YNNKEL (reference sequence). CDR3 residues: CASSASGGGRGYGYTF. In nucleotides, the CDR3 is TGTGCCAGCAGCGCGTCCGGCGGGGGCAGAGGCTATGGCTACACCTTC.